This is a list of T cell receptor beta chains from one sample in a study of T cell responses to AZD1222 COVID-19 vaccine. TCRdb's copy holds only in-frame clones and misses some; the assay was immunoSEQ multiplex PCR. The sample has fewer than 120,000 clones; about 88% are singletons. The sample consisted of peripheral blood, taken on day 0 of AZD1222 vaccination. Receptor source: an adult in good health. Each CDR3 is given with its conserved first and last residue. Fields, in order: J gene, D gene, V gene, clone size, CDR3 protein, CDR3 DNA. A D gene is named only where the DNA matches it firmly. Some rows mark clone size as missing; the rest say once, few, many or name a class of expanded clone.

J gene: TRBJ1-2; D gene: NA; V gene: TRBV2; clone size: NA; CDR3 protein: CASSVEGEIRGYTF; CDR3 DNA: TGTGCTAGCAGTGTCGAGGGTGAGATCCGTGGCTACACCTTC
J gene: TRBJ1-2; D gene: NA; V gene: TRBV2; clone size: few; CDR3 protein: CASSGTGLDGYTF; CDR3 DNA: TGTGCCAGCAGTGGAACAGGGCTGGATGGCTACACCTTC
J gene: TRBJ2-1; D gene: NA; V gene: TRBV9; clone size: NA; CDR3 protein: CASSAGGSSYNEQFF; CDR3 DNA: TGTGCCAGCAGCGCTGGGGGGAGCTCCTACAATGAGCAGTTCTTC
J gene: TRBJ1-5; D gene: NA; V gene: TRBV2; clone size: NA; CDR3 protein: CASKGRSNSNQPQHF; CDR3 DNA: TGTGCCAGCAAAGGTCGGAGCAATAGCAATCAGCCCCAGCATTTT
J gene: TRBJ1-6; D gene: TRBD1; V gene: TRBV4-2; clone size: NA; CDR3 protein: CASSRKQGALPNSPLHF; CDR3 DNA: TGTGCCAGCAGCCGAAAACAGGGGGCCCTCCCAAATTCACCCCTCCACTTT
J gene: TRBJ2-5; D gene: NA; V gene: TRBV7-7; clone size: once; CDR3 protein: CASSQSRQETQYF; CDR3 DNA: TGTGCCAGCAGCCAGTCGAGACAAGAGACCCAGTACTTC
J gene: TRBJ1-3; D gene: NA; V gene: TRBV19; clone size: NA; CDR3 protein: CASRTLVAGNTIYF; CDR3 DNA: TGTGCCAGTAGAACCTTGGTCGCGGGAAACACCATATATTTT
J gene: TRBJ1-4; D gene: NA; V gene: TRBV30; clone size: few; CDR3 protein: CAWSVQGNEKLFF; CDR3 DNA: TGTGCCTGGAGTGTACAAGGGAATGAAAAACTGTTTTTT
J gene: TRBJ2-6; D gene: TRBD1; V gene: TRBV23-1; clone size: NA; CDR3 protein: CASSQSKTGLGANVLTF; CDR3 DNA: TGCGCCAGCAGTCAATCGAAGACAGGGCTCGGGGCCAACGTCCTGACTTTC
J gene: TRBJ2-5; D gene: NA; V gene: TRBV5-1; clone size: once; CDR3 protein: CASSQEFRWETQYF; CDR3 DNA: TGCGCCAGCAGCCAGGAGTTCCGGTGGGAGACCCAGTACTTC
J gene: TRBJ1-1; D gene: TRBD1; V gene: TRBV20-1; clone size: once; CDR3 protein: CSASWGTGVNTEAFF; CDR3 DNA: TGCAGTGCTAGTTGGGGGACAGGGGTGAACACTGAAGCTTTCTTT
J gene: TRBJ1-5; D gene: TRBD1; V gene: TRBV5-1; clone size: NA; CDR3 protein: CASSTGTGGFNQPQHF; CDR3 DNA: TGCGCCAGCAGCACCGGGACAGGGGGATTCAATCAGCCCCAGCATTTT
J gene: TRBJ2-7; D gene: NA; V gene: TRBV2; clone size: NA; CDR3 protein: CASFGRVSDSYEQYF; CDR3 DNA: TGTGCCAGCTTTGGCCGGGTTTCCGACTCCTACGAGCAGTACTTC
J gene: TRBJ2-2; D gene: NA; V gene: TRBV3-1/TRBV3-2; clone size: NA; CDR3 protein: CASSRRTGELFF; CDR3 DNA: TGTGCCAGCAGCCGACGGACCGGGGAGCTGTTTTTT
J gene: TRBJ2-7; D gene: TRBD2; V gene: TRBV2; clone size: NA; CDR3 protein: CASSGLGLAGGSHSYEQYF; CDR3 DNA: TGTGCCAGCAGTGGGCTCGGACTAGCGGGAGGCTCGCACTCCTACGAGCAGTACTTC
J gene: TRBJ2-2; D gene: NA; V gene: TRBV5-4; clone size: NA; CDR3 protein: CASSLDLRSGTGELFF; CDR3 DNA: TGTGCCAGCAGCTTGGATCTGAGATCGGGCACCGGGGAGCTGTTTTTT
J gene: TRBJ2-7; D gene: TRBD1; V gene: TRBV5-4; clone size: NA; CDR3 protein: CASNYRDSSYEQYF; CDR3 DNA: TGTGCCAGCAACTACCGGGACAGCTCCTACGAGCAGTACTTC
J gene: TRBJ1-2; D gene: NA; V gene: TRBV5-1; clone size: once; CDR3 protein: CASSLAGPEGGYTF; CDR3 DNA: TGCGCCAGCAGCTTGGCGGGACCCGAGGGAGGCTACACCTTC
J gene: TRBJ1-6; D gene: NA; V gene: TRBV2; clone size: NA; CDR3 protein: CASKSDSYFTSF; CDR3 DNA: TGTGCCAGCAAGTCGGACAGTTACTTCACAAGCTTT
J gene: TRBJ1-3; D gene: NA; V gene: TRBV5-8; clone size: once; CDR3 protein: CASSPQGLSGNTIYF; CDR3 DNA: TGTGCCAGCAGCCCTCAGGGACTCTCTGGAAACACCATATATTTT
J gene: TRBJ2-5; D gene: NA; V gene: TRBV11-2; clone size: NA; CDR3 protein: CASSPGPLLETQYF; CDR3 DNA: TGTGCCAGCAGCCCAGGACCCCTGTTAGAGACCCAGTACTTC
J gene: TRBJ1-1; D gene: NA; V gene: TRBV19; clone size: NA; CDR3 protein: CASSIDFPPAGPEAFF; CDR3 DNA: TGTGCCAGTAGTATAGATTTCCCGCCCGCGGGCCCTGAAGCTTTCTTT
J gene: TRBJ1-1; D gene: TRBD1; V gene: TRBV5-1; clone size: NA; CDR3 protein: CASSLSRGFAEAFF; CDR3 DNA: TGCGCCAGCAGCTTGAGCAGGGGGTTCGCTGAAGCTTTCTTT
J gene: TRBJ1-1; D gene: NA; V gene: TRBV27; clone size: NA; CDR3 protein: CASSPHRGLLSEAFF; CDR3 DNA: TGTGCCAGCAGCCCCCACCGGGGTTTGTTATCTGAAGCTTTCTTT
J gene: TRBJ2-7; D gene: NA; V gene: TRBV6-5; clone size: few; CDR3 protein: CASSYGVSGSREQYF; CDR3 DNA: TGTGCCAGCAGTTACGGAGTCTCAGGTTCGCGCGAGCAGTACTTC
J gene: TRBJ1-2; D gene: NA; V gene: TRBV29-1; clone size: NA; CDR3 protein: CSGIWGGGYTF; CDR3 DNA: TGCAGCGGGATATGGGGAGGTGGCTACACCTTC
J gene: TRBJ1-3; D gene: NA; V gene: TRBV9; clone size: NA; CDR3 protein: CASSWGDSRSGNTIYF; CDR3 DNA: TGTGCCAGCAGTTGGGGTGACAGTAGATCTGGAAACACCATATATTTT
J gene: TRBJ1-2; D gene: TRBD1; V gene: TRBV6-1; clone size: many; CDR3 protein: CASSDLGQGYGYTF; CDR3 DNA: TGTGCCAGCAGTGACCTGGGACAGGGCTATGGCTACACCTTC
J gene: TRBJ2-7; D gene: NA; V gene: TRBV6-5; clone size: NA; CDR3 protein: CASSYLGGNTYEQYF; CDR3 DNA: TGTGCCAGCAGTTACTTGGGGGGCAATACCTACGAGCAGTACTTC
J gene: TRBJ1-5; D gene: NA; V gene: TRBV4-2; clone size: NA; CDR3 protein: CASSQDQQYTQPQHF; CDR3 DNA: TGTGCCAGCAGCCAAGATCAACAGTATACTCAGCCCCAGCATTTT
J gene: TRBJ1-6; D gene: NA; V gene: TRBV27; clone size: NA; CDR3 protein: CASSLQGSPLHF; CDR3 DNA: TGTGCCAGCAGTTTACAGGGTTCACCCCTCCACTTT
J gene: TRBJ2-7; D gene: TRBD1; V gene: TRBV5-5; clone size: few; CDR3 protein: CASSAGQGMIYEQYF; CDR3 DNA: TGTGCCAGCAGCGCCGGACAGGGCATGATTTACGAGCAGTACTTC
J gene: TRBJ2-6; D gene: NA; V gene: TRBV14; clone size: once; CDR3 protein: CASSPRIRGSGANVLTF; CDR3 DNA: TGTGCCAGCAGCCCACGGATTAGGGGCTCTGGGGCCAACGTCCTGACTTTC
J gene: TRBJ1-2; D gene: NA; V gene: TRBV5-1; clone size: NA; CDR3 protein: CASSPTTPSNYGYTF; CDR3 DNA: TGCGCCAGCAGCCCGACGACTCCTTCCAACTATGGCTACACCTTC
J gene: TRBJ2-1; D gene: TRBD2; V gene: TRBV2; clone size: NA; CDR3 protein: CASSEAVAGGRHEQFF; CDR3 DNA: TGTGCCAGCAGTGAAGCAGTAGCGGGAGGGCGGCATGAGCAGTTCTTC
J gene: TRBJ1-1; D gene: NA; V gene: TRBV12-3/TRBV12-4; clone size: once; CDR3 protein: CASSRPTTQAFF; CDR3 DNA: TGTGCCAGCAGCCGACCCACCACACAAGCTTTCTTT
J gene: TRBJ2-1; D gene: NA; V gene: TRBV11-3; clone size: NA; CDR3 protein: CASSPRADSGSSEQFF; CDR3 DNA: TGTGCCAGCAGCCCTCGGGCGGACAGCGGTTCCAGTGAGCAGTTCTTC
J gene: TRBJ1-3; D gene: NA; V gene: TRBV5-4; clone size: NA; CDR3 protein: CASSSAETRSGNTIYF; CDR3 DNA: TGTGCCAGCAGCTCGGCGGAAACACGCTCTGGAAACACCATATATTTT
J gene: TRBJ2-5; D gene: NA; V gene: TRBV7-9; clone size: NA; CDR3 protein: CASSLLVRGPQETQYF; CDR3 DNA: TGTGCCAGCAGCTTATTGGTCAGGGGCCCCCAAGAGACCCAGTACTTC
J gene: TRBJ2-7; D gene: NA; V gene: TRBV25-1; clone size: NA; CDR3 protein: CASSGSAYEQYF; CDR3 DNA: TGTGCCAGCAGTGGGTCGGCCTACGAGCAGTACTTC
J gene: TRBJ1-1; D gene: NA; V gene: TRBV6-1; clone size: NA; CDR3 protein: CASSEGLNTEAFF; CDR3 DNA: TGTGCCAGCAGTGAGGGATTGAACACTGAAGCTTTCTTT
J gene: TRBJ1-1; D gene: NA; V gene: TRBV7-6; clone size: NA; CDR3 protein: CASSLRGVRGLNTEAFF; CDR3 DNA: TGTGCCAGCAGCTTACGCGGGGTTAGGGGCCTGAACACTGAAGCTTTCTTT
J gene: TRBJ2-1; D gene: TRBD1; V gene: TRBV12-5; clone size: NA; CDR3 protein: CASGGNRGQGSYNEQFF; CDR3 DNA: TGTGCTAGTGGTGGGAACCGTGGACAGGGATCCTACAATGAGCAGTTCTTC
J gene: TRBJ2-5; D gene: TRBD1; V gene: TRBV5-1; clone size: NA; CDR3 protein: CASSLATGVQETQYF; CDR3 DNA: TGCGCCAGCAGCTTGGCAACAGGGGTCCAAGAGACCCAGTACTTC
J gene: TRBJ2-1; D gene: TRBD1; V gene: TRBV28; clone size: NA; CDR3 protein: CASRTGTFDSSYNEQFF; CDR3 DNA: TGTGCCAGCAGGACAGGGACGTTCGACAGCTCCTACAATGAGCAGTTCTTC
J gene: TRBJ1-1; D gene: NA; V gene: TRBV4-1; clone size: NA; CDR3 protein: CASSYKGSNTEAFF; CDR3 DNA: TGCGCCAGCAGCTACAAGGGATCTAACACTGAAGCTTTCTTT
J gene: TRBJ2-3; D gene: NA; V gene: TRBV4-2; clone size: once; CDR3 protein: CASSQGPSADTQYF; CDR3 DNA: TGTGCCAGCAGCCAAGGTCCTAGTGCAGATACGCAGTATTTT
J gene: TRBJ1-1; D gene: NA; V gene: TRBV5-1; clone size: NA; CDR3 protein: CASSLGDGNTEAFF; CDR3 DNA: TGCGCCAGCAGCTTAGGGGACGGGAACACTGAAGCTTTCTTT
J gene: TRBJ2-7; D gene: NA; V gene: TRBV10-3; clone size: NA; CDR3 protein: CAIKANAETYEQYF; CDR3 DNA: TGTGCCATCAAAGCTAACGCGGAGACCTACGAGCAGTACTTC
J gene: TRBJ2-7; D gene: TRBD1; V gene: TRBV27; clone size: NA; CDR3 protein: CASSPGTEYSYEQYF; CDR3 DNA: TGTGCCAGCAGTCCGGGGACAGAGTATTCCTACGAGCAGTACTTC
J gene: TRBJ2-7; D gene: TRBD2; V gene: TRBV27; clone size: NA; CDR3 protein: CASSSIAGGVPSSYEQYF; CDR3 DNA: TGTGCCAGCAGTTCCATAGCGGGAGGAGTTCCCAGCTCCTACGAGCAGTACTTC
J gene: TRBJ1-2; D gene: NA; V gene: TRBV2; clone size: NA; CDR3 protein: CASSNNNYGYTF; CDR3 DNA: TGTGCCAGCAGTAACAATAACTATGGCTACACCTTC